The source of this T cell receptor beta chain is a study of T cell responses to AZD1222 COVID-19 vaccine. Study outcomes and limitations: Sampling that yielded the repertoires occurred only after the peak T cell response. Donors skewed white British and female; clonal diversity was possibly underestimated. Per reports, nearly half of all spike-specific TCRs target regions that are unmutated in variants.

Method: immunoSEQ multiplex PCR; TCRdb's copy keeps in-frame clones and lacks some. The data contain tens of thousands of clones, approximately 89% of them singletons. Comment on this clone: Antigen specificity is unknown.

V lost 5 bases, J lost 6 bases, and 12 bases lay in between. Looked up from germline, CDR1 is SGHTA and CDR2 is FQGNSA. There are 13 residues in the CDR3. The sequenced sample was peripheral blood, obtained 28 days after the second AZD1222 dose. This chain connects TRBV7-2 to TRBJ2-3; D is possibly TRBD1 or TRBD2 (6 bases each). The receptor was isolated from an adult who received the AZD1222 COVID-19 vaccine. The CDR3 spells CASSPGGWDTQYF. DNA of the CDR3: TGTGCCAGCAGCCCCGGGGGCTGGGATACGCAGTATTTT.